Below are 3 T cell receptor beta chains sequenced from a single sample in a study of T cells in Graves' hyperthyroidism and ophthalmopathy. Amplification targeted TCR beta CDR3 regions from RNA transcripts. The HTBI set primed first-round TCR CDR3 RT-PCR. One entry per CDR3 protein results from TCRdb running MiXCR on the multiplex PCR reads. This table holds about 600,000 distinct CDR3 sequences, around 16% found once. The specimen sequenced was blood. The origin of the receptors is a woman aged 40 to 55 with Graves' ophthalmopathy.

This clonotype was seen ten or more times. Being one base from a much bigger clone, this may be a read error. The V and J genes are TRBV20-1 and TRBJ1-1, with TRBD1 as a possible D gene (5 bases). Looked up from germline, CDR1 is DFQATT and CDR2 is SNEGSKA (reference sequence). Trimming removed 2 bases at V and 1 base at J, with 5 bases between. The CDR3 is 12 residues long. The CDR3 coding sequence is TGCAGTGCTAGAACAGGGAACACTGAAGCTTTCTTT. Amino acids: CSARTGNTEAFF.

This chain links TRBV6-2 or TRBV6-3 with TRBJ2-1; 9 bases map to TRBD1. The length of the CDR3 is 14 residues. Germline V lookup: CDR1 MNHEY, CDR2 SVGEGT. Unmatched junction bases numbered 10, after V lost 7 bases and J lost 9 bases. CDR3 region: CASTLCTGGCEQFF. The CDR3 region has the DNA TGTGCCAGCACCCTTTGTACAGGGGGCTGTGAGCAGTTCTTC.

This clonotype occurred many times. DNA for the CDR3: TGTGCCTGGAGGGCAGGGGGGACGACTAACTATGGCTACACCTTC. It specifies CAWRAGGTTNYGYTF. The chain joins TRBV30 to TRBJ1-2; 7 bases map to TRBD1. Germline V gene lookup returns CDR1 GTSNPN and CDR2 SVGIG (reference sequence). This CDR3 is 15 amino acids long. V lost 3 bases to trimming and J lost 0 bases; unmatched junction nucleotides: 7.